This passage covers 30 T cell receptor beta chains from one sample sequenced in a study of cytomegalovirus exposure and HLA in healthy donors (TCRdb year 2017). The receptor library was made with the immunoSEQ multiplex PCR assay. The multiplex PCR relied on a mix of 60 forward primers for TCR Vbeta segments and 13 reverse primers for TCR Jbeta segments. TCRdb limited this immuneACCESS table to in-frame rearrangements with V and J called. A share of clones is missing; checked studies link under half to unresolved V genes, and the rest is unexplained. For this sample there are 150,000 or so clones; approximately 82% appear just once. The top ten hold about 11% of the sample. The sequencing input was PBMCs. Receptor source: a man younger than 35 in good health and CMV-seropositive.

The gene calls are TRBV11-2 and TRBJ2-7, with 8 bases aligning to TRBD2. Germline V gives CDR1 SGHAT, CDR2 FQNNGV. V lost 4 bases, J lost 2 bases, and 1 base stayed unmatched. The CDR3 sequence is 13 residues long. The CDR3 DNA sequence: TGTGCCAGCAGCTCGGGACTAGCCTACGAGCAGTACTTC. The encoded protein is CASSSGLAYEQYF.

This clone came up once. This rearrangement joins TRBV5-4 to TRBJ1-2; 10 bases align to TRBD1. Trimming at V came to 5 bases and at J to 4 bases, leaving 5 bases not matched to a gene. Germline V gene lookup returns CDR1 SGHNT and CDR2 YYREEE (reference sequence). The CDR3 length is 14 residues. Here the CDR3 reads CASSLGDRGYGYTF. CDR3 bases: TGTGCCAGCAGTTTAGGGGACAGGGGCTATGGCTACACCTTC.

The chain carries TRBV27 and TRBJ2-3, with a weak D call TRBD2 (6 bases). The CDR3 length is 14 residues. Trimming took 3 bases from V and 3 from J, leaving 10 bases between them. The germline V gene encodes CDR1 MNHEY and CDR2 SMNVEV (reference sequence). CDR3 residues: CASSLRGMTDTQYF. The CDR3 nucleotides read TGTGCCAGCAGTTTGCGCGGGATGACAGATACGCAGTATTTT.

This sequence joins TRBV27 and TRBJ1-1; perhaps TRBD1 as D (6 bases). Germline V lookup: CDR1 MNHEY, CDR2 SMNVEV (reference sequence). This CDR3 is built from 16 residues. The V end was cut by 2 bases, the J end by 4 bases, with 17 bases between. The CDR3 sequence is CASSLAPGQMGTEAFF. As DNA, the CDR3 is TGTGCCAGCAGTTTAGCTCCGGGACAAATGGGCACTGAAGCTTTCTTT.

This clone was detected only once. The V gene is TRBV9, the J gene TRBJ2-7; D not certain. The CDR3 is 14 residues long. The germline V and J ends were trimmed by 5 bases and 0 bases, with 12 bases remaining between them. From germline, CDR1 is SGDLS and CDR2 YYNGEE. CDR3 bases: TGTGCCAGCAGTAAGCAATCCACCTCCTACGAGCAGTACTTC. This translates into CASSKQSTSYEQYF.

The rearrangement joins TRBV28 to TRBJ1-5; the D is unclear. The germline V gene encodes CDR1 MDHEN and CDR2 SYDVKM. The ends were cut back, 1 base at V and 0 bases at J, with 10 bases in the middle. The CDR3 is 16 amino acids. Written as DNA, the CDR3 is TGTGCCAGCAGTTTATACGCTTACTATAGCAATCAGCCCCAGCATTTT. Its translation is CASSLYAYYSNQPQHF.

The genes are TRBV27 and TRBJ2-1; 11 positions agree with TRBD2. CDR3 size: 14 residues. The ends lost 4 bases at V and 9 bases at J; junction bases unmatched: 5. Germline V lookup: CDR1 MNHEY, CDR2 SMNVEV (reference sequence). CDR3 amino acids: CASSYSGRAFEQFF. DNA of the CDR3: TGTGCCAGCAGTTATAGCGGGAGGGCCTTTGAGCAGTTCTTC.

The chain combines TRBV7-2 with TRBJ1-3; D may be TRBD1 (5 bases). Germline V gene data show CDR1 as SGHTA and CDR2 as FQGNSA. CDR3 length equals 14 residues. Trimming cost V 5 bases and J 2 bases, with 10 bases left between them. CDR3 sequence (DNA): TGTGCCAGCAGCCCAGGGCCGGCTGGAAACACCATATATTTT. Residues: CASSPGPAGNTIYF.

The chain couples TRBV7-9 to TRBJ2-3; D is unclear. V was clipped by 1 base and J by 6 bases, with 11 bases between them. The V gene's germline CDR1 is SEHNR and CDR2 FQNEAQ (reference sequence). CDR3 length equals 14 residues. Written as DNA, the CDR3 is TGTGCCAGCAGCTTAGTTCTAGTGGTTGATACGCAGTATTTT. Protein product: CASSLVLVVDTQYF.

In the case of this clone: The junction shows a germline mismatch at one end, possibly a read error. V usage is TRBV7-7 and J usage is TRBJ2-5, with 8 bases aligning to TRBD1. Germline CDR1 SSHAT, CDR2 FNYEAQ (reference sequence). The CDR3 covers 15 residues. Here the CDR3 reads CASSSGQGSSETQYF. The CDR3 region has the DNA TGTGCTAGCAGCTCCGGACAGGGTTCATCAGAGACCCAGTACTTC.

Only a few counts were recorded for this clone. The chain combines TRBV29-1 with TRBJ2-5, with 8 positions matching TRBD1. Germline assignment: CDR1 SQVTM and CDR2 ANQGSEA. This CDR3 is 14 amino acids long. V was pared by 4 bases and J by 3 bases, with 7 bases of the junction left unmatched. Here the CDR3 reads CSVGTGRREETQYF. CDR3 coding DNA: TGCAGCGTTGGGACAGGGCGAAGAGAAGAGACCCAGTACTTC. Looking up the rest from reference TRBV29-1 and TRBJ2-5 gives the full variable domain: SAVISQKPSRDICQRGTSLTIQCQVDSQVTMMFWYRQQPGQSLTLIATANQGSEATYESGFVIDKFPISRPNLTFSTLTVSNMSPEDSSIYLCSVGTGRREETQYFGPGTRLLVL.

This sequence joins TRBV10-3 and TRBJ2-3, with TRBD2 matching 9 bases. The CDR3 extends over 17 amino acids. The junction had 11 bases not matched to a gene; V was cut back by 3 bases and J by 4 bases. Per the germline V gene, CDR1 is ENHRY and CDR2 is SYGVKD. The CDR3 here is CAISDLVAGAPPDTQYF. CDR3 coding DNA: TGTGCCATCAGTGACTTGGTAGCGGGAGCCCCCCCAGATACGCAGTATTTT.

V and J are TRBV7-8 and TRBJ1-5; no clear D. Trimming shortened V by 5 bases and J by 6 bases, and 20 bases separated the two germline ends. The CDR3 loop spans 16 amino acids. Germline V lookup: CDR1 SGHVS, CDR2 FQNEAQ. This CDR3 is CASSRGARVEGQPQHF. The CDR3 region has the DNA TGTGCCAGCAGCCGGGGAGCGAGGGTGGAGGGTCAGCCCCAGCATTTT.

The V and J genes are TRBV6-1 and TRBJ1-1, with a tentative D call TRBD1 (6 bases). CDR1 MNHNS and CDR2 SASEGT come from the germline V gene. V was clipped by 5 bases and J by 0 bases, with 13 bases between them. The CDR3 has 15 amino acids. The CDR3 coding sequence is TGTGCCAGCAGTCCATACAGGGCCATGAACACTGAAGCTTTCTTT. The encoded protein is CASSPYRAMNTEAFF.

Only a few counts were recorded for this clone. The V gene is TRBV18, the J gene TRBJ2-4; TRBD2 agrees at 10 bases. This CDR3 is 16 amino acids long. J was trimmed by 0 bases and V by 5 bases; bases with no gene match: 4. CDR1 KGHSH and CDR2 LQKENI come from the germline V gene. CDR3 residues: CASSRTSGLAKNIQYF. In nucleotides, the CDR3 is TGTGCCAGCTCAAGGACTAGCGGTCTAGCCAAAAACATTCAGTACTTC.

The chain recombines TRBV30 with TRBJ2-7; D is unresolved. Per the germline V gene, CDR1 is GTSNPN and CDR2 is SVGIG (reference sequence). V was cut by 0 bases and J by 3 bases, with 9 bases left in between. This CDR3 is 13 amino acids long. CDR3 protein: CAWSVLDGYEQYF. DNA for the CDR3: TGTGCCTGGAGTGTACTCGATGGCTACGAGCAGTACTTC.

On this clone itself: This CDR3 is also generated by other DNA sequences in the sample. The chain carries TRBV4-1 and TRBJ2-7, with 11 positions matching TRBD2. With 2 bases clipped from V and 2 bases from J, the junction kept 2 bases outside the gene matches. Germline values: CDR1 MGHRA, CDR2 YSYEKL. This CDR3 spans 15 amino acids. The CDR3 coding sequence is TGCGCCAGCAGCCAATTAGCGGGAGGGACCTACGAGCAGTACTTC. This codes for CASSQLAGGTYEQYF.

This clone came up a few times. This chain uses TRBV7-6 with TRBJ2-3; no reliable D call. Trimming stripped 0 bases from V and 6 bases from J, with 7 bases between. The length of the CDR3 is 13 residues. Germline V lookup: CDR1 SGHVS, CDR2 FNYEAQ. The CDR3 DNA is TGTGCCAGCAGCTTAGCAGAGTCCGATACGCAGTATTTT. Translation gives CASSLAESDTQYF.

The chain links TRBV2 to TRBJ2-1; possibly TRBD2 for D (5 bases). The CDR3 loop spans 12 amino acids. V shed 1 base and J shed 9 bases, with 7 bases lying between them. Per the germline V gene, CDR1 is SNHLY and CDR2 is FYNNEI. Written as DNA, the CDR3 is TGTGCCAGCAGTGAAGGAGGGTTTGAGCAGTTCTTC. This encodes CASSEGGFEQFF.

The CDR3 DNA follows: TGCGCCAGCAGCTTACGGCGGGAGCCCGGGGAGCTGTTTTTT. It is translated as CASSLRREPGELFF. The genes are TRBV5-1 and TRBJ2-2; TRBD2 aligns across 7 bases. CDR1 and CDR2 from the germline V gene are SGHRS and YFSETQ. J was trimmed by 6 bases and V by 2 bases; bases with no gene match: 4. This CDR3 spans 14 amino acids.

The CDR3: CSARGLANEQFF. The CDR3 nucleotides read TGCAGCGCCCGAGGACTAGCCAATGAGCAGTTCTTC. The rearrangement links TRBV29-1 to TRBJ2-1; 8 bases fit TRBD2. J lost 6 bases, V lost 7 bases, and 5 bases had no gene match. The CDR3 is 12 amino acids. The germline V gene encodes CDR1 SQVTM and CDR2 ANQGSEA.

The V and J genes are TRBV15 and TRBJ2-4; the D is unclear. V gave up 3 bases and J gave up 2 bases, with 20 bases separating them. The germline gives CDR1 LNHNV, CDR2 YYDKDF (reference sequence). The CDR3 runs to 18 residues. CDR3 loop: CATSSPTLGPLSKNIQYF. The CDR3 DNA is TGTGCCACCAGCAGTCCTACCCTTGGGCCACTGTCCAAAAACATTCAGTACTTC.

The chain employs TRBV6-5 and TRBJ2-7; 8 bases fit TRBD1. This CDR3 has 14 residues. CDR1 and CDR2 from the germline V gene are MNHEY and SVGAGI. Trimming took 4 bases from V and 6 from J; bases not matched to a gene: 8. The CDR3, as DNA: TGTGCCAGCAGTTTCGACAGGGGTACGGGCGAGCAGTACTTC. Protein product: CASSFDRGTGEQYF.

The chain carries TRBV18 and TRBJ2-2; 7 bases are a match to TRBD1. The CDR3 length is 16 residues. CDR1 KGHSH and CDR2 LQKENI come from the germline V gene. J was trimmed by 1 base and V by 2 bases; bases with no gene match: 4. The CDR3 DNA reads as TGTGCCAGCTCACCATTGGACAGGAAGAACACCGGGGAGCTGTTTTTT. This sequence encodes CASSPLDRKNTGELFF.

The rearrangement uses TRBV6-5 and TRBJ2-7; no clear D. CDR3 length: 12 amino acids. Germline V lookup: CDR1 MNHEY, CDR2 SVGAGI. V dropped 2 bases and J dropped 3 bases, with 5 bases sitting between them. CDR3 coding DNA: TGTGCCAGCAGTTACACGGGCTACGAGCAGTACTTC. As protein: CASSYTGYEQYF.

J is TRBJ2-5 and V is TRBV28; TRBD2 matches 10 bases. Losses at the gene ends were 5 bases for V and 3 bases for J; bases not matched to a gene: 9. The CDR3 is 16 amino acids. CDR1 is MDHEN and CDR2 is SYDVKM in the germline V gene. The CDR3 region has the DNA TGTGCCAGCAGTGATCCCGGGACTAGCGCTAAAGAGACCCAGTACTTC. Translating gives CASSDPGTSAKETQYF.

This rearrangement joins TRBV2 to TRBJ1-5; D gene ambiguous. Germline V gives CDR1 SNHLY, CDR2 FYNNEI. V lost 11 bases, J lost 4 bases, and 24 bases lay in between. The CDR3 covers 16 residues. The CDR3 loop is CARKQEPGMGNQPQHF. The DNA for the CDR3 is TGTGCCCGCAAGCAGGAGCCCGGGATGGGAAATCAGCCCCAGCATTTT.

The chain employs TRBV28 and TRBJ2-2, with 11 nucleotides matching TRBD2. This CDR3 is 15 amino acids long. V was clipped by 4 bases and J by 4 bases; unmatched bases: 2. The V gene's germline CDR1 is MDHEN and CDR2 SYDVKM. This CDR3 reads CASSWGTSGTGELFF. The CDR3 region has the DNA TGTGCCAGCAGTTGGGGGACTAGCGGCACCGGGGAGCTGTTTTTT.

This clone appeared once. The J gene is TRBJ2-1, the V gene TRBV20-1; D not certain. V lost 3 bases and J 9 bases, leaving 6 bases between the germline ends. The CDR3 loop spans 10 amino acids. Germline values: CDR1 DFQATT, CDR2 SNEGSKA (reference sequence). CDR3 DNA: TGCAGTGCTAGGGCATGTGAGCAGTTCTTC. Encoded protein: CSARACEQFF.

V is TRBV2 and J is TRBJ1-5; no clear D. V lost 6 bases and J 4 bases, leaving 7 bases between the germline ends. CDR1 and CDR2 (germline): SNHLY, FYNNEI. The CDR3 loop spans 12 amino acids. CDR3 sequence: CASRRWNQPQHF. CDR3 bases: TGTGCCAGCAGACGGTGGAATCAGCCCCAGCATTTT.